The 9 T cell receptor beta chains presented below share a single source sample, sequenced in a study of Graves' ophthalmopathy and Graves' hyperthyroidism. From RNA, the CDR3 regions of TCR beta chains were amplified and sequenced. The authors performed first-round RT-PCR with HTBI primers and then a second-round multiplex PCR. TCRdb recomputed calls from the multiplex PCR reads with MiXCR, one row per CDR3 protein. The data show more than 1,000,000 distinct CDR3 sequences, about two fifths seen once. Material: peripheral blood or thyroid tissue (not recorded which). These TCRs come from an adult man with Graves' hyperthyroidism.

The chain combines TRBV5-4 with TRBJ2-2; TRBD1 matches 8 bases. Losses at the gene ends were 3 bases for V and 6 bases for J; bases not matched to a gene: 7. Germline V gene data show CDR1 as SGHNT and CDR2 as YYREEE (reference sequence). The CDR3 is made up of 15 amino acids. The CDR3 nucleotides read TGTGCCAGCAGCTCCAGGGGGCGCGGTCCCGGGGAGCTGTTTTTT. It codes for CASSSRGRGPGELFF.

The CDR3, as DNA: TGTGCCAGCAGTTTAAGTGGTTCAGGGTACGAGCAGTACTTC. Translation: CASSLSGSGYEQYF. The genes are TRBV12-3 or TRBV12-4 and TRBJ2-7, with a weak D call TRBD1 (5 bases). The CDR3 runs to 14 residues. Between the trimmed V and J ends, which lost 2 bases and 4 bases, there was a span of 12 bases.

In this sample, this clonotype turned up many times. The rearrangement uses TRBV12-3 or TRBV12-4 and TRBJ2-5; perhaps TRBD2 as D (5 bases). The CDR3 has 15 residues. Deletions cut 5 bases from V and 3 bases from J, with 16 bases between. In nucleotides, the CDR3 is TGTGCCAGCAGTCCCCCTCGCGGGCAAGAAGAGACCCAGTACTTC. It encodes CASSPPRGQEETQYF.

This clonotype was observed at least ten times. J is TRBJ2-7 and V is TRBV29-1; D is uncertain. This CDR3 contains 11 residues. The V end lost 4 bases, the J end lost 7 bases, and 11 bases lay between the germline ends. CDR1 and CDR2 (germline): SQVTM, ANQGSEA. The CDR3 is CSVVFLGEQYF. In nucleotides, the CDR3 is TGCAGCGTTGTGTTTCTCGGTGAGCAGTACTTC.

The sample holds many counts of this clonotype. J is TRBJ1-1 and V is TRBV30, with 9 bases fitting TRBD1. CDR1 and CDR2 from the germline V gene are GTSNPN and SVGIG (reference sequence). The trim removed 8 bases at V and 6 bases at J, leaving 4 bases unmatched. The CDR3 contains 11 residues. CDR3 DNA: TGTGCCGGGACAGGGAGGGCTGAAGCTTTCTTT. The encoded protein is CAGTGRAEAFF.

A few counts support this clonotype. This sequence joins TRBV4-3 and TRBJ2-7; no clear D. Germline V lookup: CDR1 LGHNA, CDR2 YSLEER. The CDR3 totals 16 residues. Trimming cost V 0 bases and J 3 bases, with 15 bases left between them. As DNA, the CDR3 is TGCGCCAGCAGCCAAGAGGCCGTTAAGTGGAACTACGAGCAGTACTTC. It yields the protein CASSQEAVKWNYEQYF.

This clonotype occurred a few times. V and J are TRBV7-6 and TRBJ2-7; TRBD1 matches at 10 bases. The germline V gene has CDR1 SGHVS and CDR2 FNYEAQ. This CDR3 spans 15 amino acids. V gave up 1 base and J gave up 6 bases; unmatched junction bases: 6. In nucleotides, the CDR3 is TGTGCCAGCAGCTTAGAGGGGACAGGGGCTTCCGAGCAGTACTTC. Protein product: CASSLEGTGASEQYF.

Ten or more counts support this clonotype. The chain carries TRBV7-9 and TRBJ1-1, with 8 nucleotides matching TRBD1. Germline-derived CDR1 and CDR2 are SEHNR and FQNEAQ (reference sequence). The CDR3 runs to 14 residues. V trimming: 9 bases; J trimming: 6 bases; junction bases outside the gene matches: 12. The CDR3 bases are TGTGCCAGTCGAAAGACAGGGGCGTACGCTGAAGCTTTCTTT. Its protein is CASRKTGAYAEAFF.

This clonotype turned up a few times. This sequence joins TRBV7-6 and TRBJ1-6, with D tentatively TRBD1 (5 bases). The CDR3 loop spans 15 amino acids. The germline V gene has CDR1 SGHVS and CDR2 FNYEAQ. V was cut by 5 bases and J by 11 bases, with 19 bases left in between. CDR3 nucleotides: TGTGCCAGCAGCGGGGACCTTTCCCCCGGGGCACCCCTCCACTTT. This translates into CASSGDLSPGAPLHF.